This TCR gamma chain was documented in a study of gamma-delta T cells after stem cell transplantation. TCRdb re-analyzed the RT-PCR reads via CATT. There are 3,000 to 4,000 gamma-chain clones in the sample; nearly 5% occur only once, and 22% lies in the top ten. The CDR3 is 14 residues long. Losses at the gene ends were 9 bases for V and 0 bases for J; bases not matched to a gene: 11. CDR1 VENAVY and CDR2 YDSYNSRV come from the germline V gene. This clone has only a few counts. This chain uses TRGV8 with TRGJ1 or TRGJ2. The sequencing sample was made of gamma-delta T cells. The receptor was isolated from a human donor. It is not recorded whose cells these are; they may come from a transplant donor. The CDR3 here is CATTGDPNYYKKLF. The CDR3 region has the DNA TGTGCCACCACTGGTGACCCGAATTATTATAAGAAACTCTTT.